This T cell receptor beta chain derives from a study of post-analysis software for immune sequencing data. General observations from the study: Diversity measured as normalized Chao1 was significantly lower in multiple sclerosis patients than in controls. Patients carried 5 or 6 TRBV segments more frequently than controls did, and TRBV5-6, TRBV5-1 and TRBV20-1 were among them.

TCR beta cDNA libraries had unique molecular identifiers. A population of 1 to 10 million T cells gave rise to around 480,000 cDNA molecules. From the PCR reads, TCRdb called clonotypes with MiXCR, one entry per CDR3 protein. There are about 430,000 distinct CDR3 sequences in the sample; approximately 42% occur only once, and less than 10% lies in the top ten. Worth noting for this clonotype: What it recognizes is unknown.

The germline V and J ends were trimmed by 5 bases and 4 bases, with 15 bases remaining between them. The CDR3 extends over 15 amino acids. The germline V gene has CDR1 SGHAT and CDR2 FQDESV (reference sequence). Input material: blood. This clonotype was obtained from a girl under 10 years old with multiple sclerosis. The chain has TRBV11-1 and TRBJ2-1, with D perhaps matching TRBD1 (5 bases). The chain's CDR3 is CASSPKIDSYNEQFF. Here the CDR3 DNA reads TGTGCCAGCAGCCCCAAAATCGACAGTTACAATGAGCAGTTCTTC.